These 20 T cell receptor beta chains share one sample of origin, sequenced in a study of blood T cell repertoires in COVID-19. Sequencing used immunoSEQ multiplex PCR; TCRdb keeps in-frame clones, though not all of them. Here the sample spans around 100,000 clones, roughly 90% being singletons. Specimen: peripheral blood. The origin of the receptors is a man aged 30-40 years in a cohort sampled during active COVID-19.

The V and J genes are TRBV5-4 and TRBJ2-7, with 10 bases identical to TRBD2. Germline lookup yields CDR1 SGHNT and CDR2 YYREEE (reference sequence). CDR3 length: 15 amino acids. Trimming at V came to 0 bases and at J to 4 bases, leaving 4 bases not matched to a gene. The CDR3 protein is CASSLVPSGGYEQYF. The CDR3 bases are TGTGCCAGCAGCTTGGTTCCTAGCGGGGGTTACGAGCAGTACTTC.

The V call is TRBV19, the J call TRBJ2-7; tentative D call: TRBD2 (5 bases). This CDR3 has 17 residues. Germline V gene sequence: CDR1 LNHDA, CDR2 SQIVND (reference sequence). Trimming removed 5 bases at V and 0 bases at J, with 20 bases between. The CDR3 DNA reads TGTGCCAGTAGTCCCCACGTGGCGGGCCTCAGCTCCTACGAGCAGTACTTC. Translated: CASSPHVAGLSSYEQYF.

The chain carries TRBV19 and TRBJ2-1; 11 bases align to TRBD1. The CDR3 consists of 16 residues. V dropped 4 bases and J dropped 9; count of bases not matched to a gene: 11. Germline V gives CDR1 LNHDA, CDR2 SQIVND (reference sequence). The CDR3 reads CASSNPGTGGFFEQFF. The CDR3 DNA reads TGTGCCAGTAGTAACCCCGGGACAGGGGGTTTTTTTGAGCAGTTCTTC.

This clone was found once. The chain employs TRBV18 and TRBJ2-1, with 11 bases fitting TRBD2. V lost 4 bases and J lost 9; bases outside the gene matches: 11. Germline V gene data show CDR1 as KGHSH and CDR2 as LQKENI. This CDR3 comprises 16 residues. CDR3 residues: CASSLFSGGAYTEQFF. The CDR3 DNA is TGTGCCAGCTCACTTTTTAGCGGGGGGGCCTATACTGAGCAGTTCTTC. The whole variable domain, filled in from reference TRBV18 and TRBJ2-1, reads NAGVMQNPRHLVRRRGQEARLRCSPMKGHSHVYWYRQLPEEGLKFMVYLQKENIIDESGMPKERFSAEFPKEGPSILRIQQVVRGDSAAYFCASSLFSGGAYTEQFFGPGTRLTVL.

V usage is TRBV10-3 and J usage is TRBJ2-7; 9 bases map to TRBD1. The CDR3 is 15 residues long. Trimming at V came to 6 bases and at J to 0 bases, leaving 6 bases not matched to a gene. Per the germline V gene, CDR1 is ENHRY and CDR2 is SYGVKD. The CDR3 DNA reads TGTGCCATCAGCTTCGGGACAGGGAGCTCCTACGAGCAGTACTTC. It encodes CAISFGTGSSYEQYF.

V gene TRBV6-5 combines with J gene TRBJ2-7; possible D gene TRBD1, 6 bases. CDR3 length: 13 residues. CDR1 and CDR2 from the germline V gene are MNHEY and SVGAGI. The V gene lost 6 bases and the J gene lost 1 base, with 10 bases spanning the gap. The CDR3 sequence: CASSSTGSYEQYF. For the CDR3, the DNA is TGTGCCAGCAGCTCAACAGGGTCCTACGAGCAGTACTTC.

The chain recombines TRBV27 with TRBJ2-1, with TRBD2 identical over 11 bases. Germline CDR1 is MNHEY and CDR2 is SMNVEV (reference sequence). V shed 6 bases, J shed 7 bases, and the junction held 11 bases outside the gene matches. The CDR3 is 16 amino acids. The CDR3 coding sequence is TGTGCCAGCAGGACCCGTAGCGGGGGGGGCTTTAATGAGCAGTTCTTC. Its protein product is CASRTRSGGGFNEQFF.

The chain has TRBV27 and TRBJ2-7, with 7 bases that match TRBD2. Unmatched junction bases numbered 12, after V lost 3 bases and J lost 1 base. Germline lookup yields CDR1 MNHEY and CDR2 SMNVEV (reference sequence). The CDR3 spans 17 residues. The CDR3 reads CASSFRLGGTYSYEQYF. The CDR3 DNA follows: TGTGCCAGCAGTTTTCGTCTGGGAGGGACCTATTCCTACGAGCAGTACTTC.

This chain uses TRBV7-2 with TRBJ2-3; a weak D match, TRBD2 (6 bases). Germline V gene lookup returns CDR1 SGHTA and CDR2 FQGNSA. The length of the CDR3 is 15 residues. Trimming cost V 4 bases and J 4 bases, with 15 bases left between them. DNA for the CDR3: TGTGCCAGCAGCTCCCGGGGGACCATTTCAGATACGCAGTATTTT. This translates into CASSSRGTISDTQYF. The whole variable domain, remainder taken from reference TRBV7-2 and TRBJ2-3, is GAGVSQSPSNKVTEKGKDVELRCDPISGHTALYWYRQSLGQGLEFLIYFQGNSAPDKSGLPSDRFSAERTGGSVSTLTIQRTQQEDSAVYLCASSSRGTISDTQYFGPGTRLTVL.

The chain has TRBV30 and TRBJ2-7; TRBD1 matches 11 bases. Germline CDR1 reads GTSNPN; CDR2 reads SVGIG (reference sequence). After removal of 0 bases from V and 1 base from J, the junction contained 5 bases not matched to a gene. The CDR3 contains 16 residues. CDR3 in DNA: TGTGCCTGGAGTGTATTTTGGGACAGGGGGTCCTACGAGCAGTACTTC. This gives the protein CAWSVFWDRGSYEQYF.

V gene TRBV30 combines with J gene TRBJ1-1, with TRBD1 matching 7 bases. Germline CDR1 GTSNPN, CDR2 SVGIG (reference sequence). V lost 3 bases to trimming and J lost 3 bases; unmatched junction nucleotides: 4. The CDR3 extends over 13 amino acids. In nucleotides, the CDR3 is TGTGCCTGGAGGGCCACAGGGGACACTGAAGCTTTCTTT. The encoded protein is CAWRATGDTEAFF.

This clone has only a few counts. V usage is TRBV2 and J usage is TRBJ1-3; no clear D gene. CDR1 is SNHLY, CDR2 FYNNEI, per germline. The ends were cut back, 4 bases at V and 3 bases at J, with 7 bases in the middle. CDR3 length equals 13 residues. CDR3 protein: CASSGGSGNTIYF. The CDR3 nucleotides read TGTGCCAGCAGTGGAGGTAGTGGAAACACCATATATTTT.

The chain uses TRBV12-3 or TRBV12-4 and TRBJ1-1, with D possibly being TRBD1 (5 bases). This CDR3 region has 13 residues. The V gene lost 2 bases and the J gene lost 4 bases, with 8 bases spanning the gap. In DNA, the CDR3 is TGTGCCAGCAGTTTACTAAGGGGCACTGAAGCTTTCTTT. Translating gives CASSLLRGTEAFF.

CDR3 loop: CASSPLGASGEKLFF. DNA of the CDR3: TGTGCCAGCTCACCACTTGGGGCCAGTGGAGAAAAACTGTTTTTT. This rearrangement joins TRBV18 to TRBJ1-4; weak D call: TRBD1 (5 bases). CDR1 KGHSH and CDR2 LQKENI come from the germline V gene. V was clipped by 1 base and J by 8 bases, with 14 bases between them. CDR3 length: 15 amino acids.

This clone was counted a single time. CDR3: CASSQENIPTYEQYF. The CDR3 nucleotides read TGTGCCAGCAGCCAAGAAAATATCCCTACCTACGAGCAGTACTTC. The V call is TRBV14, the J call TRBJ2-7, with D unresolved. Trimming removed 0 bases from V and 2 bases from J, with 11 bases in between. Germline CDR1 is SGHDN and CDR2 is FVKESK. CDR3 length: 15 residues.

The rearrangement joins TRBV14 to TRBJ2-6; D remains ambiguous. In germline, CDR1 is SGHDN, CDR2 FVKESK. This CDR3 contains 17 residues. V lost 1 base and J lost 0, with 10 bases in between. The CDR3 DNA is TGTGCCAGCAGCCAAGTTCCCAGAGGCTCTGGGGCCAACGTCCTGACTTTC. Translation gives CASSQVPRGSGANVLTF.

At least ten counts were recorded for this clone. In nucleotides, the CDR3 is TGTGCCAGCAGCCAAGAGGGAACCGTCGTCGGGGATTCACCCCTCCACTTT. It translates to CASSQEGTVVGDSPLHF. The chain combines TRBV4-2 with TRBJ1-6; D is uncertain. V was trimmed by 0 bases and J by 8 bases, leaving 17 bases between them. The CDR3 extends over 17 amino acids. The germline V gene encodes CDR1 LGHNA and CDR2 YNFKEQ.

This sequence joins TRBV5-1 and TRBJ1-4; TRBD1 matches 8 bases. Germline CDR1 SGHRS, CDR2 YFSETQ. After removal of 7 bases from V and 4 bases from J, the junction contained 6 bases not matched to a gene. The CDR3 consists of 14 residues. The CDR3 DNA sequence: TGCGCCAGCTCCGGACAGGGAAGTAATGAAAAACTGTTTTTT. Translation: CASSGQGSNEKLFF.

The V call is TRBV24-1, the J call TRBJ2-1, with TRBD2 matching 9 bases. Germline V lookup: CDR1 KGHDR, CDR2 SFDVKD. V dropped 3 bases and J dropped 14; count of bases not matched to a gene: 4. The CDR3 extends over 12 amino acids. CDR3 protein: CATSDAGGPKFF. The CDR3 coding sequence is TGTGCCACCAGTGATGCGGGGGGGCCGAAGTTCTTC.

V gene TRBV2 combines with J gene TRBJ2-3; no clear D gene. Trimming stripped 6 bases from V and 4 bases from J, with 5 bases between. Germline-derived CDR1 and CDR2 are SNHLY and FYNNEI. The CDR3 sequence is 11 residues long. The CDR3 sequence is CASRASDTQYF. The CDR3 nucleotides read TGTGCCAGCAGAGCTTCAGATACGCAGTATTTT.